This T cell receptor beta chain derives from a study of blood T cell repertoires in COVID-19 (TCRdb year 2020). In terms of the full investigation: The collaborator samples originated in the United States, Italy and Spain and spanned the acute and convalescent phases of COVID-19. The prospective study material was composed of cDNA or gDNA derived from T cells, B-cell-depleted T cells, or PBMCs. Where available, HLA class I and class II types were obtained from metadata supplied by the sample provider rather than from assay-based typing. The repertoires were released in a freely available public database intended as a resource for research on the immune response to SARS-CoV-2. Deeply sampled blood TCRbeta repertoires from subjects exposed to, actively infected with, or recovered from COVID-19 were included in the dataset. Nearly every sample came with metadata listing a de-identified subject ID, COVID-19 status, age in years and sex. The samples were drawn from the first 160 participants of the ongoing ImmuneRACE study and from over 950 subjects provided by 6 global collaborators.

Summary of the overall study and its limitations: The amount of clinical and demographic metadata varied by source and participant and was provided uncurated.

Collaborating institutions collected whole blood in K2EDTA tubes following their own protocols. For TCRbeta analysis, collaborators shipped samples as frozen whole blood, isolated PBMCs, or DNA extracted from either of those sample types. TCRbeta CDR3 regions were amplified from genomic DNA using the immunoSEQ Assay, a bias-controlled multiplex PCR. In the authors' own workflow: The number of nucleated cells in each sample was estimated by amplification of reference gene primers within the assay. To quantify the absolute abundance of each unique TCRbeta CDR3 rearrangement, sequence reads were collapsed and filtered. For each sample, productive Simpson clonality was calculated as the square root of Simpson's diversity index across productive rearrangements. In TCRdb, the immuneACCESS table is reduced to in-frame sequences with V and J assigned. These tables do not hold every clone; where another copy was compared, an unresolved V gene accounts for under half, and the others remain unexplained. That table furnishes V, J and clone size, whereas the DNA furnished D and trimming. A total of some 140,000 clones appear in this sample, roughly 78% of them only once. Of the sample, approximately 1.8% is held by the ten largest clones.

Note on this clone: Its antigen is not yet known. No much larger clonotype is one base removed from it; base qualities were not supplied.

The germline V gene supplies CDR1 MGHRA and CDR2 YSYEKL. From its cysteine to its phenylalanine, the CDR3 spans 16 amino acids. The entry retains the CDR3 DNA only, 48 bases that are in frame from base 1. Trimming costs V 0 bases and J 0 bases, and their ends lie 9 bases apart. The TCR sequence derives from a man older than 75 with acute or convalescent COVID-19. Sequencing used peripheral blood. The V and J segments used are TRBV4-1 and TRBJ2-4; no D gene call is confident. Read as DNA, the sequence is TGCGCCAGCAGCCAAGAAGTTCGAGGAGCCAAAAACATTCAGTACTTC. Its translation reads: CASSQEVRGAKNIQYF.